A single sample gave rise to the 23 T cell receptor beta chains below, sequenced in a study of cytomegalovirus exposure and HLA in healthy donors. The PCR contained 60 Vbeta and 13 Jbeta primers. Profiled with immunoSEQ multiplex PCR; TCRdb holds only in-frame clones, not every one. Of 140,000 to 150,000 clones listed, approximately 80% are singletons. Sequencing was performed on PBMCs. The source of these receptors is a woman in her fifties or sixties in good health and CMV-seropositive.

In DNA form, the CDR3 reads TGTGCCAGCAGTTCGACAGGTCCCTACGAGCAGTACTTC. This gives the protein CASSSTGPYEQYF. The chain combines TRBV27 with TRBJ2-7; perhaps TRBD1 as D (6 bases). Germline CDR1 is MNHEY and CDR2 is SMNVEV (reference sequence). V was shortened by 4 bases and J by 2 bases, with 9 bases between the two germline ends. This CDR3 has 13 residues.

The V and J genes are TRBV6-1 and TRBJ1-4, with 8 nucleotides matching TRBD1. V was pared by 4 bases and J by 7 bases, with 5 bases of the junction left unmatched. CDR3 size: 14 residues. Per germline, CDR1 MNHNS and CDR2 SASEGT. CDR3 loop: CASSAQGTGEKLFF. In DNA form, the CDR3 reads TGTGCCAGCAGTGCACAGGGGACAGGTGAAAAACTGTTTTTT.

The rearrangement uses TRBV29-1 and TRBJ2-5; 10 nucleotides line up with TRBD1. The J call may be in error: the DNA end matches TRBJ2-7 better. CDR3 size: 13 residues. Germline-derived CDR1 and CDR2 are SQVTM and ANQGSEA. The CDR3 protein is CSVGGTGVHEQYF. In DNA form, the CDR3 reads TGCAGCGTGGGAGGGACAGGGGTCCACGAGCAGTACTTC.

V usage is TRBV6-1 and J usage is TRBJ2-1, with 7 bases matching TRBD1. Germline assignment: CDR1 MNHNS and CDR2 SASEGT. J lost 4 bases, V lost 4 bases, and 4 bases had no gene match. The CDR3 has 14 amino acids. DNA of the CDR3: TGTGCCAGCAGTGCCGGGACAGAGTACAATGAGCAGTTCTTC. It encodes CASSAGTEYNEQFF.

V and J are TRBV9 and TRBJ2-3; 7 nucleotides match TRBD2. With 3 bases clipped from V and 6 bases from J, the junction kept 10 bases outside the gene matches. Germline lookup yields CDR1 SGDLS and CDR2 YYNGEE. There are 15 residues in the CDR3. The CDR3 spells CASSAGTTTWDTQYF. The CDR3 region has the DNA TGTGCCAGCAGCGCCGGGACTACAACTTGGGATACGCAGTATTTT.

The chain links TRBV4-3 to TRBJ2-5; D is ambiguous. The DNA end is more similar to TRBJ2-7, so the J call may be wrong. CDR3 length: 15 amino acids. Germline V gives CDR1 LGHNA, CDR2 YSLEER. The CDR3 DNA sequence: TGCGCCAGCAGCCAAGATTTTGCGGCCTCCTACGAGCAGTACTTC. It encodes CASSQDFAASYEQYF.

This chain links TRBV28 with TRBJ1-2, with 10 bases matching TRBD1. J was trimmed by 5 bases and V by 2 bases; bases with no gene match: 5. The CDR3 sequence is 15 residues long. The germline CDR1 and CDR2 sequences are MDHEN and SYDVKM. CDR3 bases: TGTGCCAGCAGTTTAGGGGGACAGGGGAGGTATGGCTACACCTTC. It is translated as CASSLGGQGRYGYTF.

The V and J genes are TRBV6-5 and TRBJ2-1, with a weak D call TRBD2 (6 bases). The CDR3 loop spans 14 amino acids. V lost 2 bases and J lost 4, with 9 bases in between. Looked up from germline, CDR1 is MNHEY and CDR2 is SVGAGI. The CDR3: CASSYRDLYNEQFF. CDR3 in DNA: TGTGCCAGCAGTTACCGGGACTTGTACAATGAGCAGTTCTTC.

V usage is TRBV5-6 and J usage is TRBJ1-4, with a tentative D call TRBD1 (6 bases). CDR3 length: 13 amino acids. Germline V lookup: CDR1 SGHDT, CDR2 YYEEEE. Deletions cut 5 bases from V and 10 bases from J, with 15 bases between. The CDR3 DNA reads TGTGCCAGCAGTCCTCCGGGACAACGAAAACTGTTTTTT. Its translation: CASSPPGQRKLFF.

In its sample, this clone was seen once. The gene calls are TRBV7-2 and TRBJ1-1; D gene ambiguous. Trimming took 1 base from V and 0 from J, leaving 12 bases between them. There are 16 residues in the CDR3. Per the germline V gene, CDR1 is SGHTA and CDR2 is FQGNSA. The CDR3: CASSLGSGSLNTEAFF. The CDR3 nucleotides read TGTGCCAGCAGCTTAGGGTCTGGCAGTTTGAACACTGAAGCTTTCTTT.

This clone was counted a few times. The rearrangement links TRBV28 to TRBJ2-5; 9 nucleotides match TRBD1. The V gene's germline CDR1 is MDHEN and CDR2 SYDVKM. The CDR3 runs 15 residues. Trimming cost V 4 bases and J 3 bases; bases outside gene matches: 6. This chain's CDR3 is CASSSFGTGKETQYF. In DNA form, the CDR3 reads TGTGCCAGCAGTTCCTTCGGGACAGGGAAAGAGACCCAGTACTTC.

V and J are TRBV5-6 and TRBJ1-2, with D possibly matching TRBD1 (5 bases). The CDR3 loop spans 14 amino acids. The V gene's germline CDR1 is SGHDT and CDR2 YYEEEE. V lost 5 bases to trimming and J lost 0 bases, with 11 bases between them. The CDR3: CASRVQGANYGYTF. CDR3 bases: TGTGCCAGCAGAGTTCAGGGTGCTAACTATGGCTACACCTTC.

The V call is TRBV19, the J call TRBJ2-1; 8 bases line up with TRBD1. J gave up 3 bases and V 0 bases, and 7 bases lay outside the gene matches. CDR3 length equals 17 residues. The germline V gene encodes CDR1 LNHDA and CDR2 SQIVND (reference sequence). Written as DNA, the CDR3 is TGTGCCAGTAGTATAGATCGGGCGACAGGGGACTACAATGAGCAGTTCTTC. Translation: CASSIDRATGDYNEQFF.

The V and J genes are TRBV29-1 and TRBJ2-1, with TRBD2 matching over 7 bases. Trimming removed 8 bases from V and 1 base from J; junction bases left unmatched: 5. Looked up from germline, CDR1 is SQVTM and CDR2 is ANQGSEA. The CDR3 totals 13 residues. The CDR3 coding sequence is TGCAGCTCGTGGGAGGGTTCCTACAATGAGCAGTTCTTC. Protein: CSSWEGSYNEQFF.

The CDR3 region is CASSPPDRVGGTQYF. CDR3 coding DNA: TGTGCCAGCAGCCCCCCGGACAGGGTGGGTGGTACGCAGTATTTT. V gene TRBV5-4 combines with J gene TRBJ2-3, with TRBD1 matching 8 bases. Germline-derived CDR1 and CDR2 are SGHNT and YYREEE (reference sequence). V gave up 4 bases and J gave up 8 bases; unmatched junction bases: 12. This CDR3 has 15 amino acids. Variable domain in full (rest from reference TRBV5-4 and TRBJ2-3): ETGVTQSPTHLIKTRGQQVTLRCSSQSGHNTVSWYQQALGQGPQFIFQYYREEENGRGNFPPRFSGLQFPNYSSELNVNALELDDSALYLCASSPPDRVGGTQYFGPGTRLTVL.

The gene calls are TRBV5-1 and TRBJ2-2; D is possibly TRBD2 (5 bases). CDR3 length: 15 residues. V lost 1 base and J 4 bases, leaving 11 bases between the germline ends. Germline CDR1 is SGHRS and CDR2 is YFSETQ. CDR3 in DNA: TGCGCCAGCAGCTTGCCATCCGAGGGCACCGGGGAGCTGTTTTTT. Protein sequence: CASSLPSEGTGELFF.

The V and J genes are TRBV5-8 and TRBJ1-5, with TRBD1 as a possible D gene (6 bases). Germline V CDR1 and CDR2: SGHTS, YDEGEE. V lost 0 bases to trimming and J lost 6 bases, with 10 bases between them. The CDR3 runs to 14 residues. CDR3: CASSLAPGVQPQHF. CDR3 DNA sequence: TGTGCCAGCAGCTTGGCACCAGGGGTTCAGCCCCAGCATTTT.

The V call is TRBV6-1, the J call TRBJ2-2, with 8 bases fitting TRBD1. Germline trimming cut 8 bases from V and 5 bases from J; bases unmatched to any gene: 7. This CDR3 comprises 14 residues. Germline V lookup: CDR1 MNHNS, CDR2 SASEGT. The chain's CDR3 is CASSWTGQTGELFF. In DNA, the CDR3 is TGTGCCAGCTCCTGGACAGGGCAAACCGGGGAGCTGTTTTTT.

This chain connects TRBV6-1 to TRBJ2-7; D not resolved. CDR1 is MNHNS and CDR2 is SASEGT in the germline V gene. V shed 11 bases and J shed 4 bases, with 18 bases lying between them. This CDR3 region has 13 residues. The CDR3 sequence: CAAGSADLYEQYF. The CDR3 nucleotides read TGTGCCGCCGGGTCGGCGGATTTGTACGAGCAGTACTTC.

The CDR3 nucleotides read TGTGCCAGCGTACCTGCGACGGGGAGCTCCTACGAGCAGTACTTC. This sequence encodes CASVPATGSSYEQYF. The rearrangement uses TRBV28 and TRBJ2-7, with a tentative D call TRBD2 (5 bases). Trimming stripped 8 bases from V and 0 bases from J, with 17 bases between. This CDR3 is built from 15 residues. Germline V gene data show CDR1 as MDHEN and CDR2 as SYDVKM. The full variable domain, completed using reference TRBV28 and TRBJ2-7, is DVKVTQSSRYLVKRTGEKVFLECVQDMDHENMFWYRQDPGLGLRLIYFSYDVKMKEKGDIPEGYSVSREKKERFSLILESASTNQTSMYLCASVPATGSSYEQYFGPGTRLTVT.

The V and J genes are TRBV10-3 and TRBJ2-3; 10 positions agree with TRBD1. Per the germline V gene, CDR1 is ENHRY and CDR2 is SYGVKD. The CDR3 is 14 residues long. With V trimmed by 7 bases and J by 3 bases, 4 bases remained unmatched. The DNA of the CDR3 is TGTGCCATCAAAGGACAGGGGGGGACAGATACGCAGTATTTT. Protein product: CAIKGQGGTDTQYF.

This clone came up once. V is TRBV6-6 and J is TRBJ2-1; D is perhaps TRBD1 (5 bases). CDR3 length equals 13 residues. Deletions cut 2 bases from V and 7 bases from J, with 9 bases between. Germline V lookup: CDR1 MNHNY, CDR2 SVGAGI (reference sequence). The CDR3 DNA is TGTGCCAGCAGTTACCCACAGGAAAATGAGCAGTTCTTC. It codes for CASSYPQENEQFF.

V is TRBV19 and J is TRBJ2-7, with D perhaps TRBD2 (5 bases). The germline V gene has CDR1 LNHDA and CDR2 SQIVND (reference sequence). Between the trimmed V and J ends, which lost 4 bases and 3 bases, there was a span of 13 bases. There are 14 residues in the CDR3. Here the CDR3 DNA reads TGTGCCAGTAGTAACCGTTTAGAGGGCTACGAGCAGTACTTC. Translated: CASSNRLEGYEQYF. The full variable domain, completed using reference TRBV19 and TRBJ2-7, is DGGITQSPKYLFRKEGQNVTLSCEQNLNHDAMYWYRQDPGQGLRLIYYSQIVNDFQKGDIAEGYSVSREKKESFPLTVTSAQKNPTAFYLCASSNRLEGYEQYFGPGTRLTVT.